One sample yielded the 12 T cell receptor beta chains listed below, sequenced in a study of vaccination and CD4 T cells after COVID-19. What these receptors recognize is not known. At the Johns Hopkins FTIC core, DNA taken from cultured CD4+ T cells was sequenced by way of the Oncomine TCR Beta short-read assay. TCRdb re-called the PCR reads with MiXCR, one entry per CDR3 protein. The table records around 26,000 distinct CDR3 sequences, less than 45% of them present only once. Stated time point: late sampling 161 to 241 days after vaccination in three convalescent patients. The treatment denotes: roughly 10-day PBMC culture with coronavirus spike peptide pools or control peptides (ViraFEST assay). The source was CD4+ T cells from blood, cultured in vitro, collected about 7 months after SARS-CoV-2 vaccination. All receptors come from a human donor who had recovered from COVID-19.

This clonotype was recorded only once. This chain uses TRBV6-2 or TRBV6-3 with TRBJ2-1; no clear D. CDR3 length: 11 amino acids. CDR1 is MNHEY, CDR2 SVGEGT, per germline. V was clipped by 6 bases and J by 5 bases, with 5 bases between them. The CDR3, as DNA: TGTGCCAGCAGCCCTCACAATGAGCAGTTCTTC. Translated: CASSPHNEQFF.

The CDR3 nucleotides read TGTGCCAGCAGTTCGGGACAGGGACCTTATAGCAATCAGCCCCAGCATTTT. As protein: CASSSGQGPYSNQPQHF. V usage is TRBV28 and J usage is TRBJ1-5; 9 positions match TRBD1. Germline CDR1 reads MDHEN; CDR2 reads SYDVKM. Germline trimming cut 4 bases from V and 0 bases from J; bases unmatched to any gene: 7. The length of the CDR3 is 17 residues. The whole variable domain, remainder taken from reference TRBV28 and TRBJ1-5, is DVKVTQSSRYLVKRTGEKVFLECVQDMDHENMFWYRQDPGLGLRLIYFSYDVKMKEKGDIPEGYSVSREKKERFSLILESASTNQTSMYLCASSSGQGPYSNQPQHFGDGTRLSIL.

This clonotype was seen a handful of times. The chain has TRBV7-2 and TRBJ2-6; tentative D call: TRBD2 (5 bases). CDR1 and CDR2 (germline): SGHTA, FQGNSA. Trimming took 5 bases from V and 3 from J, leaving 14 bases between them. The CDR3 runs to 16 residues. In DNA, the CDR3 is TGTGCCAGCAGCCCGGACCCGGGGTTTGGGGCCAACGTCCTGACTTTC. Its protein is CASSPDPGFGANVLTF.

This clonotype has more than one count but fewer than ten. V and J are TRBV20-1 and TRBJ1-5; TRBD1 aligns across 7 bases. The CDR3 runs 15 residues. Trimming cost V 1 base and J 2 bases; bases outside gene matches: 5. Germline-derived CDR1 and CDR2 are DFQATT and SNEGSKA (reference sequence). CDR3 loop: CSARAGGMGNQPQHF. As DNA, the CDR3 is TGCAGTGCTAGAGCAGGGGGGATGGGCAATCAGCCCCAGCATTTT.

The V gene is TRBV7-2, the J gene TRBJ2-7; 9 nucleotides agree with TRBD1. J gave up 2 bases and V 3 bases, and 2 bases lay outside the gene matches. The CDR3 has 14 amino acids. The germline gives CDR1 SGHTA, CDR2 FQGNSA. CDR3 nucleotides: TGTGCCAGCAGCTTTACAGGGGGCCCCTACGAGCAGTACTTC. The encoded protein is CASSFTGGPYEQYF.

The gene calls are TRBV6-1 and TRBJ1-5; D is uncertain. CDR1 MNHNS and CDR2 SASEGT come from the germline V gene. The CDR3 covers 12 residues. Trimming pared 3 bases from V and 4 bases from J, leaving 4 bases between. The CDR3 reads CASSDLNQPQHF. The CDR3 DNA is TGTGCCAGCAGTGACTTGAATCAGCCCCAGCATTTT.

The V and J genes are TRBV20-1 and TRBJ2-3, with 8 bases matching TRBD2. The CDR3 contains 15 residues. Germline-derived CDR1 and CDR2 are DFQATT and SNEGSKA (reference sequence). With V trimmed by 3 bases and J by 0 bases, 5 bases remained unmatched. The DNA for the CDR3 is TGCAGTGCTAGCCACTTAGCGGGAAGCACAGATACGCAGTATTTT. Protein product: CSASHLAGSTDTQYF.

J is TRBJ2-1 and V is TRBV7-8, with 10 bases lining up with TRBD2. The CDR3 extends over 15 amino acids. V dropped 5 bases and J dropped 5; count of bases not matched to a gene: 6. Germline V gene lookup returns CDR1 SGHVS and CDR2 FQNEAQ. Written as DNA, the CDR3 is TGTGCCAGCAGCCCTCTAGCGGGGGTTAACAATGAGCAGTTCTTC. Residues: CASSPLAGVNNEQFF.

The rearrangement links TRBV11-3 to TRBJ2-3; TRBD2 aligns across 13 bases. The CDR3 loop spans 15 amino acids. Germline-derived CDR1 and CDR2 are SGHNT and YENEEA. V gave up 5 bases and J gave up 4 bases; unmatched junction bases: 3. The CDR3 nucleotides read TGTGCCAGCAGCCGGACTAGCGGGAGTGCAGATACGCAGTATTTT. It encodes CASSRTSGSADTQYF.

The chain couples TRBV19 to TRBJ1-2; D remains unclear. The germline V gene encodes CDR1 LNHDA and CDR2 SQIVND (reference sequence). The CDR3 is made up of 13 amino acids. V lost 6 bases, J lost 4 bases, and 12 bases lay in between. CDR3 sequence: CASRRDTSYGYTF. In DNA, the CDR3 is TGTGCCAGTAGGCGAGACACAAGCTATGGCTACACCTTC. Combining the CDR3 with reference TRBV19 and TRBJ1-2 gives the whole variable domain DGGITQSPKYLFRKEGQNVTLSCEQNLNHDAMYWYRQDPGQGLRLIYYSQIVNDFQKGDIAEGYSVSREKKESFPLTVTSAQKNPTAFYLCASRRDTSYGYTFGSGTRLTVV.

This clonotype has more than one count but fewer than ten. V is TRBV7-2 and J is TRBJ2-3; D gene ambiguous. V lost 5 bases and J lost 6, with 9 bases in between. CDR3 length equals 12 residues. From germline, CDR1 is SGHTA and CDR2 FQGNSA. CDR3 sequence reads: CASSPPGDTQYF. The CDR3 DNA is TGTGCCAGCAGCCCCCCCGGCGATACGCAGTATTTT.

The chain has TRBV20-1 and TRBJ1-2; 10 positions agree with TRBD1. This CDR3 has 13 amino acids. Germline lookup yields CDR1 DFQATT and CDR2 SNEGSKA (reference sequence). The ends lost 5 bases at V and 6 bases at J; junction bases unmatched: 6. The CDR3 region is CSASIGTGDGYTF. The CDR3 nucleotides are TGCAGTGCTTCCATCGGGACAGGGGATGGCTACACCTTC.